Shown below are 18 T cell receptor beta chains from a single sample sequenced in a study of T cells in women clearing cervical HPV infection. TCRdb keeps only in-frame clones here, not all; method: immunoSEQ multiplex PCR. The repertoire table contains 46,000 or so clones. The material sequenced was blood buffy coat. The source of these receptors is a woman between 18 and 70 years old with a cervical HPV16 infection that either progressed to CIN3+ or cleared (not recorded which).

Comment on this clone: With the read ending 3 residues before the CDR3 end, the germline J gene is used to fill in that end. This sequence joins TRBV19 and TRBJ2-7; weak D call: TRBD1 (6 bases). This CDR3 contains 14 residues. The V end lost 3 bases, the J end lost 2 bases, and 11 bases lay between the germline ends. Germline values: CDR1 LNHDA, CDR2 SQIVND (reference sequence). CDR3 bases read: TGTGCCAGTAGTATCAGGGGCTCTACCTACGAG. Its protein product is CASSIRGSTYE. The full CDR3 is CASSIRGSTYEQYF.

The CDR3 spells CAWSVSFFTRETQYF. CDR3 bases read: TGTGCCTGGAGTGTCTCCTTTTTCACTCGAGAGACG. The chain carries TRBV30 and TRBJ2-3; D is unresolved. The read is 3 residues too short to cover the CDR3 end, so that end is filled in from the germline J gene. Germline V gene lookup returns CDR1 GTSNPN and CDR2 SVGIG (reference sequence). The CDR3 runs to 15 residues.

On this clone itself: The read falls 3 residues short of the CDR3 end, and the missing part is taken from the germline J gene. The chain couples TRBV6-2 or TRBV6-3 to TRBJ2-7; maybe TRBD2 (7 bases). Deletions cut 8 bases from V and 3 bases from J, with 14 bases between. Germline-derived CDR1 and CDR2 are MNHEY and SVGEGT. The CDR3 length is 13 residues. The sequenced CDR3 bases are TGTGCCAGCTTGCGGGGGCTCAGCTACGAG. Protein product: CASLRGLSYE. From start to end, the CDR3 is CASLRGLSYEQYF.

In the case of this clone: The observed sequence ends 3 residues before the CDR3 terminus, with the missing tail filled in from the germline J gene. The rearrangement links TRBV5-1 to TRBJ1-1, with a weak D call TRBD1 (5 bases). V lost 1 base and J 0 bases, leaving 7 bases between the germline ends. Germline V gene sequence: CDR1 SGHRS, CDR2 YFSETQ. The CDR3 contains 14 residues. The covered CDR3 bases are TGCGCCAGCAGCTTGACAGGAATGAACACTGAA. Protein product: CASSLTGMNTE. The full CDR3 protein is CASSLTGMNTEAFF.

CDR3 bases read: TGTGCCAGCAGCACGGGACAGAGCGGACAGACTGAAAAA. Translation: CASSTGQSGQTEK. The full CDR3 reads CASSTGQSGQTEKLFF. The rearrangement links TRBV5-4 to TRBJ1-4, with 7 positions matching TRBD1. The sequenced fragment ends 3 residues before the CDR3 boundary, so the rest is inferred from the germline J gene. There are 16 residues in the CDR3. The junction had 13 bases not matched to a gene; V was cut back by 4 bases and J by 7 bases. In germline, CDR1 is SGHNT, CDR2 YYREEE (reference sequence).

With respect to this clone: The CDR3 end is not reached by the read, which stops 3 residues before it; the germline J gene fills it in. The chain is built from TRBV11-3 and TRBJ1-2; a weak D match, TRBD1 (5 bases). Germline CDR1 reads SGHNT; CDR2 reads YENEEA. The CDR3 totals 13 residues. Trimming removed 5 bases at V and 6 bases at J, with 13 bases between. CDR3 bases read: TGTGCCAGCAGCCCTGGAGGGGATGATGGC. Protein sequence: CASSPGGDDG. The CDR3 in full is CASSPGGDDGYTF.

Regarding this clone: The missing CDR3 end, 3 residues past where the read stops, is filled in from the germline J gene. The chain employs TRBV19 and TRBJ2-1, with 9 bases that match TRBD2. Germline CDR1 reads LNHDA; CDR2 reads SQIVND (reference sequence). The V segment lost 2 bases and the J segment 5 bases; nucleotides outside the gene matches: 4. The CDR3 is 15 residues long. The DNA read from the CDR3 is TGTGCCAGTAGTATAATAGCGGGGGACGACAATGAG. Its protein is CASSIIAGDDNE. In full, the CDR3 reads CASSIIAGDDNEQFF.

On this clone itself: The CDR3 is cut off 3 residues early in the read; its end comes from the germline J gene. This chain joins TRBV7-2 and TRBJ1-3; 7 bases are shared with TRBD1. CDR3 length equals 14 residues. The V and J ends lost 5 bases and 0 bases, in that order; junction bases with no gene match: 1. CDR1 is SGHTA and CDR2 is FQGNSA in the germline V gene. The CDR3 sequence is CASSRDSSGNTIYF. CDR3 DNA, as far as it was read: TGTGCCAGCAGCCGGGACAGCTCTGGAAACACC.

A remark on this clone: Read sequence stops 3 residues before the CDR3 end, and the germline J gene provides the missing end. The rearrangement joins TRBV6-1 to TRBJ1-2, with 7 positions matching TRBD1. CDR3 length: 15 residues. The germline CDR1 and CDR2 sequences are MNHNS and SASEGT. The CDR3 sequence is CASSEGTGKQETYTF. CDR3 DNA, as far as it was read: TGTGCCAGCAGTGAAGGGACAGGTAAACAAGAGACC.

About this clone: The read finishes 3 residues shy of the CDR3 end, and the germline J gene is used to complete it. This chain connects TRBV30 to TRBJ1-1; D call uncertain. V gave up 0 bases and J gave up 6 bases, with 8 bases separating them. CDR3 size: 12 residues. Germline values: CDR1 GTSNPN, CDR2 SVGIG (reference sequence). The DNA read from the CDR3 is TGTGCCTGGAGTGTACTAGGTTCTGAA. It encodes CAWSVLGSE. The full CDR3 protein is CAWSVLGSEAFF.

To note about this clone: The read finishes 3 residues shy of the CDR3 end, and the germline J gene is used to complete it. This sample includes further DNA sequences coding for the same CDR3. The chain carries TRBV2 and TRBJ2-7; 7 bases line up with TRBD1. Germline CDR1 and CDR2: SNHLY and FYNNEI. V lost 2 bases to trimming and J lost 3 bases; unmatched junction nucleotides: 4. The CDR3 runs 14 residues. CDR3 loop: CASSERAGGYEQYF. The CDR3 DNA, read in part, is TGTGCCAGCAGTGAAAGAGCAGGGGGCTACGAG.

On this clone itself: The read finishes 3 residues shy of the CDR3 end, and the germline J gene is used to complete it. The rearrangement uses TRBV2 and TRBJ2-7; 8 positions match TRBD1. This CDR3 has 14 amino acids. Germline V lookup: CDR1 SNHLY, CDR2 FYNNEI. V lost 9 bases and J lost 0; bases outside the gene matches: 7. The CDR3 region is CARGRGQASYEQYF. The CDR3 bases that were read are TGTGCCAGGGGCAGGGGACAGGCCTCCTACGAG.

Concerning this clone itself: The read halts 3 residues ahead of the CDR3 end, with the missing end drawn from the germline J gene. The chain is built from TRBV18 and TRBJ1-1; no clear D gene. The V gene lost 4 bases and the J gene lost 0 bases, with 9 bases spanning the gap. This CDR3 region has 14 residues. The germline gives CDR1 KGHSH, CDR2 LQKENI. The CDR3 loop is CASSLNSVNTEAFF. The sequenced CDR3 bases are TGTGCCAGCTCACTAAACTCGGTGAACACTGAA. Full variable domain (outside the CDR3, taken from reference TRBV18 and TRBJ1-1): NAGVMQNPRHLVRRRGQEARLRCSPMKGHSHVYWYRQLPEEGLKFMVYLQKENIIDESGMPKERFSAEFPKEGPSILRIQQVVRGDSAAYFCASSLNSVNTEAFFGQGTRLTVV.

On this clone itself: The read stops 3 residues short of the end of the CDR3; the missing end is completed from the germline J gene. The chain recombines TRBV10-2 with TRBJ1-2; D may be TRBD1 (6 bases). V lost 9 bases and J lost 6, with 26 bases in between. The V gene's germline CDR1 is WSHSY and CDR2 SAAADI. This CDR3 is 16 amino acids long. The sequenced part of the CDR3 DNA is TGCGCCAGTAGTCCTACCCGGACAGTCGCATTGGATGGC. Amino acids: CASSPTRTVALDG. The entire CDR3 is CASSPTRTVALDGYTF.

About this clone itself: The missing CDR3 end, 3 residues past where the read stops, is filled in from the germline J gene. The rearrangement uses TRBV18 and TRBJ1-1; TRBD1 is a possible D gene (6 bases). The CDR3 length is 15 residues. The V end was cut by 2 bases, the J end by 2 bases, with 12 bases between. Looked up from germline, CDR1 is KGHSH and CDR2 is LQKENI. CDR3 bases read: TGTGCCAGCTCACCATCCCGACAGGTTAACACTGAA. Protein sequence: CASSPSRQVNTE. In full, the CDR3 is CASSPSRQVNTEAFF.

On this clone itself: The read terminates 3 residues before the CDR3 end, so the remaining end is supplied by the germline J gene. The chain carries TRBV7-2 and TRBJ2-4, with 7 bases aligning to TRBD1. Per the germline V gene, CDR1 is SGHTA and CDR2 is FQGNSA. The CDR3 sequence is 15 residues long. The CDR3 here is CASSYHQGVNYGQYF. Partial CDR3 DNA: TGTGCCAGCAGCTATCATCAGGGGGTTAACTATGGT.

Comments on this clone: The sequence runs out 3 residues before the end of the CDR3; the remainder is reconstructed from the germline J gene. The chain employs TRBV4-1 and TRBJ1-4, with 8 bases lining up with TRBD1. V trimming: 4 bases; J trimming: 8 bases; junction bases outside the gene matches: 18. The CDR3 has 18 amino acids. Germline CDR1 is MGHRA and CDR2 is YSYEKL. The CDR3 here is CASSPLGGQGALREKLFF. CDR3 DNA (partial): TGCGCCAGCAGCCCTTTGGGCGGGCAGGGGGCCCTCCGGGAAAAA.

Note on this clone: The sequence runs out 3 residues before the end of the CDR3; the remainder is reconstructed from the germline J gene. J is TRBJ1-5 and V is TRBV20-1; 11 positions agree with TRBD1. The CDR3 is 15 residues long. CDR1 DFQATT and CDR2 SNEGSKA come from the germline V gene (reference sequence). Trimming cost V 0 bases and J 5 bases; bases outside gene matches: 3. The sequenced part of the CDR3 DNA is TGCAGTGCTAGAGATTGGGACAGGGGGGATCAGCCC. It is translated as CSARDWDRGDQP. In full, the CDR3 is CSARDWDRGDQPQHF.